The T cell receptor beta chain described here comes from a study of cytomegalovirus exposure and HLA in healthy donors. This clone was counted only a few times. This CDR3 is 16 amino acids long. V dropped 5 bases and J dropped 1 base, with 17 bases sitting between them. In germline, CDR1 is SNHLY, CDR2 FYNNEI. In the PCR, 60 Vbeta and 13 Jbeta primers were used. TCRdb's copy holds only in-frame clones and misses some; the assay was immunoSEQ multiplex PCR. The sample includes 100,000 to 150,000 clones, roughly 18% of them seen just once. Sequences were obtained from PBMCs. The TCR was taken from a female donor in good health and CMV-seropositive. The chain recombines TRBV2 with TRBJ1-1; D call uncertain. In DNA form, the CDR3 reads TGTGCCAGCAGTTTCCTCTCCTTGGCCCCGAACACTGAAGCTTTCTTT. This encodes CASSFLSLAPNTEAFF.